The 20 T cell receptor beta chains given below trace back to one sample, sequenced in a study of T cell responses to AZD1222 COVID-19 vaccine. Clones were sequenced by immunoSEQ multiplex PCR, and TCRdb holds only the in-frame ones, with some missing. Altogether tens of thousands of clones are present, 84% being singletons, with the ten largest covering roughly 7.3%. The sample in question was peripheral blood, obtained on day 0 of AZD1222 vaccination. Source of these receptors: an adult in good health.

This clone was seen only a few times. The V gene is TRBV4-2, the J gene TRBJ2-3, with D possibly matching TRBD1 (5 bases). Germline V gives CDR1 LGHNA, CDR2 YNFKEQ. The CDR3 consists of 16 residues. Trimming stripped 0 bases from V and 6 bases from J, with 16 bases between. This CDR3 is CASSQDVGQAVDTQYF. The CDR3 DNA follows: TGTGCCAGCAGCCAAGATGTGGGGCAGGCGGTGGATACGCAGTATTTT.

This clone was counted a few times. The chain recombines TRBV2 with TRBJ1-6, with D tentatively TRBD1 (6 bases). Trimming removed 7 bases at V and 0 bases at J, with 13 bases between. CDR3 length: 16 amino acids. Germline values: CDR1 SNHLY, CDR2 FYNNEI. The CDR3 spells CASKTGPSSYNSPLHF. CDR3 DNA: TGTGCCAGCAAAACAGGGCCGAGCTCCTATAATTCACCCCTCCACTTT.

The genes are TRBV6-2 or TRBV6-3 and TRBJ1-5, with a weak D call TRBD1 (6 bases). V was trimmed by 5 bases and J by 6 bases, leaving 14 bases between them. This CDR3 has 14 amino acids. Germline CDR1 MNHEY, CDR2 SVGEGT. This chain's CDR3 is CASSRGASAQPQHF. The CDR3, as DNA: TGTGCCAGCAGTCGGGGGGCTAGTGCTCAGCCCCAGCATTTT.

The CDR3 DNA reads as TGTGCCACCAGCAGAGAGCTCTCGGGGAGTGGCGAGCAGTACTTC. This codes for CATSRELSGSGEQYF. The chain couples TRBV15 to TRBJ2-7; weak D call: TRBD2 (5 bases). Germline CDR1 reads LNHNV; CDR2 reads YYDKDF (reference sequence). V was shortened by 0 bases and J by 6 bases, with 15 bases between the two germline ends. CDR3 length: 15 residues.

CDR3 DNA: TGTGCCAGCAGTGCCGAACACATGGCCGGGGAGCTGTTTTTT. Its translation is CASSAEHMAGELFF. The chain links TRBV6-4 to TRBJ2-2; D remains unclear. Per germline, CDR1 MRHNA and CDR2 SNTAGT. The V and J ends lost 4 bases and 6 bases respectively, with 12 bases between them. This CDR3 has 14 amino acids.

This rearrangement joins TRBV21-1 to TRBJ1-1; the table names TRBD1, a call not compared with the DNA. TRBV21-1 is assigned pseudogene status. This CDR3 spans 15 amino acids. The CDR3 loop reads CASSVWDRQNTEAFF. The CDR3, as DNA: TGTGCCAGCAGCGTATGGGACAGACAGAACACTGAAGCTTTCTTT.

The chain has TRBV5-5 and TRBJ2-6; 10 nucleotides line up with TRBD1. Germline V gene sequence: CDR1 SGHKS, CDR2 YYEKEE (reference sequence). V shed 0 bases and J 3 bases; nucleotides not matched to a gene: 3. This CDR3 is 17 amino acids long. The CDR3 loop reads CASSLETGGFGANVLTF. The DNA of the CDR3 is TGTGCCAGCAGCTTGGAGACAGGGGGCTTTGGGGCCAACGTCCTGACTTTC.

The chain has TRBV27 and TRBJ1-1; tentatively, D is TRBD1 (5 bases). The V end lost 3 bases, the J end lost 6 bases, and 8 bases lay between the germline ends. The CDR3 is made up of 12 amino acids. The germline gives CDR1 MNHEY, CDR2 SMNVEV (reference sequence). CDR3 sequence reads: CASSFVGAEAFF. Here the CDR3 DNA reads TGTGCCAGCAGTTTCGTGGGGGCTGAAGCTTTCTTT.

The gene calls are TRBV6-5 and TRBJ1-3, with 9 bases identical to TRBD1. This CDR3 comprises 15 residues. Trimming took 0 bases from V and 8 from J; bases not matched to a gene: 5. Germline assignment: CDR1 MNHEY and CDR2 SVGAGI. CDR3 residues: CASSYSWGQGHTIYF. CDR3 nucleotide sequence: TGTGCCAGCAGTTACTCATGGGGACAGGGCCACACCATATATTTT.

V and J are TRBV12-5 and TRBJ1-1; D is undetermined. There are 11 residues in the CDR3. The ends were cut back, 4 bases at V and 7 bases at J, with 7 bases in the middle. Looked up from germline, CDR1 is LGHNT and CDR2 is FRNRAP. CDR3 sequence reads: CASGSEIEAFF. CDR3 coding DNA: TGTGCTAGTGGTTCGGAAATTGAAGCTTTCTTT.

The chain carries TRBV9 and TRBJ2-3; 7 bases match TRBD2. The germline V gene encodes CDR1 SGDLS and CDR2 YYNGEE. Unmatched junction bases numbered 1, after V lost 3 bases and J lost 0 bases. The CDR3 length is 14 residues. CDR3 residues: CASSAAGSTDTQYF. In DNA, the CDR3 is TGTGCCAGCAGCGCAGCGGGGAGCACAGATACGCAGTATTTT.

In DNA, the CDR3 is TGTGCCAGCAGCTTACGATCGGACAGGGGGAATCAGCCCCAGCATTTT. This sequence encodes CASSLRSDRGNQPQHF. This chain uses TRBV7-6 with TRBJ1-5; TRBD1 aligns across 10 bases. The CDR3 is 16 amino acids. With V trimmed by 2 bases and J by 4 bases, 5 bases remained unmatched. The germline V gene encodes CDR1 SGHVS and CDR2 FNYEAQ.

The chain links TRBV25-1 to TRBJ2-5; TRBD1 or TRBD2 may be the D gene (6 bases each). Germline CDR1 reads MGHDK; CDR2 reads SYGVNS. V lost 3 bases to trimming and J lost 4 bases, with 9 bases between them. The CDR3 runs 13 residues. CDR3: CASSDGGRETQYF. CDR3 coding DNA: TGTGCCAGCAGTGATGGGGGGCGAGAGACCCAGTACTTC.

The chain is built from TRBV4-1 and TRBJ2-1, with TRBD2 as a possible D gene (5 bases). Trimming stripped 1 base from V and 0 bases from J, with 7 bases between. The CDR3 consists of 15 residues. Germline loops: CDR1 MGHRA, CDR2 YSYEKL. This CDR3 is CASSQAGNSYNEQFF. DNA for the CDR3: TGCGCCAGCAGCCAAGCGGGAAACTCCTACAATGAGCAGTTCTTC.

The chain uses TRBV20-1 and TRBJ2-7, with TRBD1 matching over 7 bases. The CDR3 length is 14 residues. Germline CDR1 reads DFQATT; CDR2 reads SNEGSKA (reference sequence). The J segment lost 6 bases and the V segment lost 3 bases, leaving 11 bases of the junction unmatched. The CDR3 loop is CSASARTGPREQYF. The DNA of the CDR3 is TGCAGTGCTAGTGCTAGGACAGGCCCCCGCGAGCAGTACTTC.

The chain uses TRBV5-1 and TRBJ1-3, with D uncertain. Germline-derived CDR1 and CDR2 are SGHRS and YFSETQ. The V and J ends lost 6 bases and 9 bases respectively, with 16 bases between them. The CDR3 spans 13 residues. The CDR3 reads CASTETGSSTIYF. In DNA, the CDR3 is TGCGCCAGCACGGAGACGGGGTCCAGCACCATATATTTT.

The chain couples TRBV5-1 to TRBJ2-5; 10 nucleotides align to TRBD1. J lost 6 bases, V lost 0 bases, and 8 bases had no gene match. The CDR3 consists of 16 residues. Germline loops: CDR1 SGHRS, CDR2 YFSETQ. In DNA form, the CDR3 reads TGCGCCAGCAGCTTGGGGGGACAGGGGATATGGAAGACCCAGTACTTC. It specifies CASSLGGQGIWKTQYF.

This chain joins TRBV5-6 and TRBJ1-5; 9 nucleotides match TRBD1. The CDR3 spans 15 residues. CDR1 is SGHDT and CDR2 is YYEEEE in the germline V gene. Trimming removed 4 bases from V and 3 bases from J; junction bases left unmatched: 5. The CDR3 here is CASSRGTGPNQPQHF. The CDR3 nucleotides are TGTGCCAGCAGCCGCGGGACAGGGCCCAATCAGCCCCAGCATTTT.

The V gene is TRBV5-1, the J gene TRBJ1-1, with D maybe TRBD1 (5 bases). Germline V gene lookup returns CDR1 SGHRS and CDR2 YFSETQ. Trimming pared 4 bases from V and 1 base from J, leaving 11 bases between. The CDR3 is made up of 14 amino acids. This CDR3 is CASSPQGTNTEAFF. The CDR3 nucleotides are TGCGCCAGCAGCCCCCAGGGAACGAACACTGAAGCTTTCTTT. Full variable domain (rest looked up from reference TRBV5-1 and TRBJ1-1): KAGVTQTPRYLIKTRGQQVTLSCSPISGHRSVSWYQQTPGQGLQFLFEYFSETQRNKGNFPGRFSGRQFSNSRSEMNVSTLELGDSALYLCASSPQGTNTEAFFGQGTRLTVV.

The chain couples TRBV27 to TRBJ2-3; D gene ambiguous. This CDR3 region has 15 residues. V was shortened by 4 bases and J by 1 base, with 12 bases between the two germline ends. Germline V lookup: CDR1 MNHEY, CDR2 SMNVEV (reference sequence). In DNA form, the CDR3 reads TGTGCCAGCAGTTGGGGTCCCCCAGGCACAGATACGCAGTATTTT. It translates to CASSWGPPGTDTQYF.